The source of this T cell receptor beta chain is a study of OX40 agonist ivuxolimab in advanced cancers. Background on the study: Antecedent anti-PD-1, anti-PD-L1 or anti-CTLA-4 therapy was permissible, with about 39% having received some.

Data came from immunoSEQ multiplex PCR; TCRdb stores just in-frame clones and leaves some out. This sample carries 90,000 to 100,000 clones, about 91% of them seen once, and the ten largest clones take 2.6%. This CDR3 is built from 15 residues. The germline V gene has CDR1 SGHNT and CDR2 YYREEE (reference sequence). Between the trimmed V and J ends, which lost 3 bases and 4 bases, there was a span of 14 bases. This chain connects TRBV5-4 to TRBJ1-5, with D unclear. The specimen comprised CD4+ or CD8+ T cells sorted from blood, sampled in a trial of the OX40 agonist ivuxolimab. The TCR comes from an adult with an advanced solid tumor such as melanoma, head and neck, liver or kidney cancer. In DNA, the CDR3 is TGTGCCAGCAGCTCTGACCCGGGAACAAATCAGCCCCAGCATTTT. Its translation is CASSSDPGTNQPQHF.